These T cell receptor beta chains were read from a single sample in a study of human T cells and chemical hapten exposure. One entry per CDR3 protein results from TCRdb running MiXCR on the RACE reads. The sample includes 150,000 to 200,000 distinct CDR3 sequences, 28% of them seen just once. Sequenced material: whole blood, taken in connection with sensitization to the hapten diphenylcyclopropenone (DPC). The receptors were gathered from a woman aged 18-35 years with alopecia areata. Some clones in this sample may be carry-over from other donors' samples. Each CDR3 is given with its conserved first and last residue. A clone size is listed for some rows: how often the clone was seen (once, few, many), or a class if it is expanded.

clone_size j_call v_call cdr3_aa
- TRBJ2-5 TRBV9 CASSARDYQETQYF
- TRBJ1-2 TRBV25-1 CASSEQVGYGYTF
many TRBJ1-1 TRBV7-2 CASSPRTGRSAEAFF
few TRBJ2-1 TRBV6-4 CASSVEVTANEQFF
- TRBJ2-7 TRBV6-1 CASSALGAYEQYF
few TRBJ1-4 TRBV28 CASSLPLAGGNEKLFF
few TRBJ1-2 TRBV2 CASSLLTGGNGYTF
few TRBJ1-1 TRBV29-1 CSVVKEVAFF
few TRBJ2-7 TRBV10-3 CAIKSGGYEQYF
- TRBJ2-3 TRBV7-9 CASSSGTSPSTDTQYF
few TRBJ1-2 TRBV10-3 CAISEDRGFGYTF
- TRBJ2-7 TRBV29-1 CSVAQNGLYEQYF
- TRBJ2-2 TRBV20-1 CSAKRGANSGELFF
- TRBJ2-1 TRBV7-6 CASSLTGGFTDEQFF
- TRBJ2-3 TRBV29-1 CSGNSGTQYF
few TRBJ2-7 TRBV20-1 CSAREPGQGPKQYF
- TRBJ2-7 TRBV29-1 CSVEDRQGFSGQYF
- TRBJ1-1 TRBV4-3 CASSQELSRGQGTEAFF
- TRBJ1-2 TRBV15 CATSKEGGYGYTF
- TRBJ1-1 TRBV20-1 CSAWEGVNTEAFF
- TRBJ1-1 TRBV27 CASSFGVLTEAFF
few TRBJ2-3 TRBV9 CASRGTGAYTDTQYF
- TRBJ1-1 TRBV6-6 CASSYSGAREPNPFF
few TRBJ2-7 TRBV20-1 CSVSPPPDSYEQYF
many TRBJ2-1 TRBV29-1 CSVKTLNEQFF
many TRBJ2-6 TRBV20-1 CSARRGANVLTF
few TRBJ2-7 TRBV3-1 CASSQVGLEQYF
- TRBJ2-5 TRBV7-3 CASSLSGNSQETQYF
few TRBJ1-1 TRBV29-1 CSVETGGLEAFF
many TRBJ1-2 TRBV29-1 CSVYRQGAGDGYTF
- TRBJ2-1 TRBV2 CAKKAGGQFGEQFF
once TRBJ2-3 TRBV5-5 CASSLVGQGTDTQYF
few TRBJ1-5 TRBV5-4 CASSFEGANQPQHF
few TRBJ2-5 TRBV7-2 CASSRETQYF
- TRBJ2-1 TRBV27 CASSLLDSYNEQFF
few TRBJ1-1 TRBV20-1 CSATPSTEAFF
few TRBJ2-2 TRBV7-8 CASSLRASGDTGELFF
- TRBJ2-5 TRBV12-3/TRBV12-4 CASSPRLAGDKETQYF
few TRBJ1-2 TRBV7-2 CASSLANFRQGGGYTF
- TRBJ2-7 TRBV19 CASSIRAGEQYF
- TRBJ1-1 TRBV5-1 CASSLGGLNTEAFF
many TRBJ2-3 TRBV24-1 CATSGVGQAHTDTQYF
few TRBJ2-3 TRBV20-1 CSARDRSSGSSHTQYF
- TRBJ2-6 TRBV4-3 CASSQEPSGANVLTF
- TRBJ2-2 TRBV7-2 CASSRTGPGELFF
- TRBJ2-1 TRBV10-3 CAISETSFEQFF
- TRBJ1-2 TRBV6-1 CASREGGQYGYTF
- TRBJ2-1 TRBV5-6 CASSILRGSYNEQFF
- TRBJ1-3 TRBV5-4 CASSLSLGEISGNTIYF
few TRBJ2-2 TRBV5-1 CASSPLGQGRTGELFF
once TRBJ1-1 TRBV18 CASSPLAEEAFF
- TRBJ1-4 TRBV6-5 CASSRGVYGSTEKLFF
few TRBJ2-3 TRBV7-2 CASSLYSSVSTDTQYF
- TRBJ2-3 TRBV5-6 CASSLGQPQYF
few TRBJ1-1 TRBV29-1 CSVESWGQMNTEAFF